A selection of T cell receptor beta chains follows, all from one sample in a study of cytomegalovirus exposure and HLA in healthy donors. TCRdb keeps only in-frame clones here, not all; method: immunoSEQ multiplex PCR. The data show some 150,000 clones, with 82% seen just once and around 6.6% held by the top ten. The sequenced sample was PBMCs. The receptors here all came from a woman between 50 and 59 years old in good health and CMV-seropositive. CDR3s include the opening cysteine and the closing phenylalanine or tryptophan. A D gene is named only where the DNA matches it firmly. Clone size is shown for a subset of rows, as once, few, many or a class of expanded clone.

V: TRBV7-8; J: TRBJ1-2; D: NA; size: NA; DNA: TGTGCCAGCAGCTTAACCCCCCTGGACAGCTCAAACTATGGCTACACCTTC; CDR3: CASSLTPLDSSNYGYTF
V: TRBV10-1; J: TRBJ2-3; D: NA; size: NA; DNA: TGCGCCAGCAGTGAGTCGGCCACAGATACGCAGTATTTT; CDR3: CASSESATDTQYF
V: TRBV5-1; J: TRBJ2-7; D: NA; size: NA; DNA: TGCGCCAGCAGCTTGGCTTTACTTTACGAGCAGTACTTC; CDR3: CASSLALLYEQYF
V: TRBV25-1; J: TRBJ2-5; D: TRBD2; size: few; DNA: TGTGCCAGCAGTGGACTAGCGGGGGCAGGGGAGACCCAGTACTTC; CDR3: CASSGLAGAGETQYF
V: TRBV9; J: TRBJ2-2; D: TRBD2; size: NA; DNA: TGTGCCAGCAGCGTATCGACTAGCGGGGGCCCCGGGGAGCTGTTTTTT; CDR3: CASSVSTSGGPGELFF
V: TRBV2; J: TRBJ1-1; D: NA; size: NA; DNA: TGTGCCAGCAGTGGAGTGTTTCAGCGGTCCCGGCGGACTGAAGCTTTCTTT; CDR3: CASSGVFQRSRRTEAFF
V: TRBV5-6; J: TRBJ2-7; D: TRBD1; size: once; DNA: TGTGCCAGCCAGCTTGGGTTCTGGACAGGGGGCGAGCAGTACTTC; CDR3: CASQLGFWTGGEQYF
V: TRBV6-1; J: TRBJ2-7; D: TRBD1; size: NA; DNA: TGTGCCAGCATGCTGAGGGACAGCGCCTACGAGCAGTACTTC; CDR3: CASMLRDSAYEQYF
V: TRBV11-1; J: TRBJ2-1; D: NA; size: NA; DNA: TGTGCCAGCACTACCAGTGGTAGCGTCAATGAGCAGTTCTTC; CDR3: CASTTSGSVNEQFF
V: TRBV19; J: TRBJ2-7; D: NA; size: NA; DNA: TGTGCCAGTAGCATGGGGCGGGGTTTTTACTACGAGCAGTACTTC; CDR3: CASSMGRGFYYEQYF
V: TRBV5-4; J: TRBJ2-7; D: TRBD1; size: NA; DNA: TGTGCCAGCAGCCCCGGGGACAGCCTCTACGAGCAGTACTTC; CDR3: CASSPGDSLYEQYF
V: TRBV6-5; J: TRBJ2-1; D: NA; size: NA; DNA: TGTGCCAGCACCACAACCTGGGGGGATTACAATGAGCAGTTCTTC; CDR3: CASTTTWGDYNEQFF
V: TRBV9; J: TRBJ1-5; D: NA; size: NA; DNA: TGTGCCAGCAGCGTAGGGGGCAAGGATCAGCCCCAGCATTTT; CDR3: CASSVGGKDQPQHF
V: TRBV5-5; J: TRBJ2-7; D: NA; size: many; DNA: TGTGCCAGCAGCTTTGACATGGGCTACGAGCAGTACTTC; CDR3: CASSFDMGYEQYF
V: TRBV19; J: TRBJ2-7; D: NA; size: NA; DNA: TGTGCCAGTAGTAGCGGGTTTCGGTCCTACGAGCAGTACTTC; CDR3: CASSSGFRSYEQYF
V: TRBV7-9; J: TRBJ2-7; D: TRBD1; size: NA; DNA: TGTGCCAGCAGCTCCCAGGACAGGGGCCTATCTCTCTACGAGCAGTACTTC; CDR3: CASSSQDRGLSLYEQYF
V: TRBV2; J: TRBJ1-1; D: NA; size: NA; DNA: TGTGCCAGCAGTCGGGGGGCTACTGAAGCTTTCTTT; CDR3: CASSRGATEAFF
V: TRBV6-1; J: TRBJ2-3; D: TRBD2; size: NA; DNA: TGTGCCAGCACACTAGCGAGGGCAGTAGATACGCAGTATTTT; CDR3: CASTLARAVDTQYF
V: TRBV18; J: TRBJ2-7; D: TRBD1; size: once; DNA: TGTGCCAGCTCACCAGGACAGGGGAACGAGCAGTACTTC; CDR3: CASSPGQGNEQYF
V: TRBV27; J: TRBJ1-4; D: NA; size: NA; DNA: TGTGCCAGCAAGGGGGAAACTAATGAAAAACTGTTTTTT; CDR3: CASKGETNEKLFF
V: TRBV7-9; J: TRBJ1-4; D: NA; size: NA; DNA: TGTGCCAGCAGCTGGGGGGGATCGAATGAAAAACTGTTTTTT; CDR3: CASSWGGSNEKLFF
V: TRBV6-1; J: TRBJ2-7; D: TRBD1; size: NA; DNA: TGTGCCAGCAGCGTCGCCGGGACAGGGCCCTACGAGCAGTACTTC; CDR3: CASSVAGTGPYEQYF
V: TRBV13; J: TRBJ2-7; D: TRBD2; size: NA; DNA: TGTGCCAGCAGCCCCGGGAGGGCCTACGAGCAGTACTTC; CDR3: CASSPGRAYEQYF
V: TRBV6-5; J: TRBJ1-1; D: NA; size: NA; DNA: TGTGCCAGCAGTTATTTTGGGAGGACTGAAGCTTTCTTT; CDR3: CASSYFGRTEAFF
V: TRBV30; J: TRBJ1-2; D: NA; size: NA; DNA: TGTGCCTGGAGCGAGGAGGACTATGGCTACACCTTC; CDR3: CAWSEEDYGYTF
V: TRBV29-1; J: TRBJ2-7; D: TRBD1; size: NA; DNA: TGCAGCGTTGAAGGGACAGGCCCTACCTACGAGCAGTACTTC; CDR3: CSVEGTGPTYEQYF
V: TRBV15; J: TRBJ2-1; D: NA; size: NA; DNA: TGTGCCACCAGGGGGGGACAGCTAGATTTTAAAGGGCAGTTCTTC; CDR3: CATRGGQLDFKGQFF
V: TRBV19; J: TRBJ2-3; D: TRBD2; size: NA; DNA: TGTGCCAGTAGTATTTCTAGCGGTCACACAGATACGCAGTATTTT; CDR3: CASSISSGHTDTQYF
V: TRBV5-6; J: TRBJ2-1; D: NA; size: NA; DNA: TGTGCCAGCAGTGTGGGGGGAAATGAGCAGTTCTTC; CDR3: CASSVGGNEQFF
V: TRBV5-1; J: TRBJ2-7; D: TRBD1; size: few; DNA: TGCGCCAGCAGGTTTGCGACAGGGGGGAACTCCTACGAGCAGTACTTC; CDR3: CASRFATGGNSYEQYF
V: TRBV5-1; J: TRBJ1-1; D: NA; size: NA; DNA: TGCGCCAGCAGACGGGACTACAAAACGGTTGAAGCTTTCTTT; CDR3: CASRRDYKTVEAFF
V: TRBV6-1; J: TRBJ1-2; D: NA; size: NA; DNA: TGTGCCAGCAGTGAAAGGAGTGGAGCTAACTATGGCTACACCTTC; CDR3: CASSERSGANYGYTF
V: TRBV5-1; J: TRBJ2-2; D: NA; size: NA; DNA: TGCGCCAGCAGCTTGGCCGGACAGACCGGGGAGCTGTTTTTT; CDR3: CASSLAGQTGELFF
V: TRBV6-4; J: TRBJ1-6; D: NA; size: once; DNA: TGTGCCAGCAGTCCGAACCCGGGGAATTCACCCCTCCACTTT; CDR3: CASSPNPGNSPLHF
V: TRBV18; J: TRBJ1-1; D: NA; size: once; DNA: TGTGCCAGCTTAACTGCAACAGATGAAGCTTTCTTT; CDR3: CASLTATDEAFF
V: TRBV7-9; J: TRBJ2-3; D: TRBD2; size: NA; DNA: TGTGCCAGCAGCTTATTCGGGCGGGGGAGTAGCACAGATACGCAGTATTTT; CDR3: CASSLFGRGSSTDTQYF
V: TRBV6-1; J: TRBJ2-1; D: TRBD2; size: NA; DNA: TGTGCCAGCAGGACGGGGGGAATACACAATGAGCAGTTCTTC; CDR3: CASRTGGIHNEQFF
V: TRBV19; J: TRBJ1-5; D: NA; size: once; DNA: TGTGCCAGTAGTATTTTACAGTCTAGCAATCAGCCCCAGCATTTT; CDR3: CASSILQSSNQPQHF
V: TRBV2; J: TRBJ2-7; D: NA; size: NA; DNA: TGTGCCAGCAGTGGGAGGGGCTGGTTCGAGCAGTACTTC; CDR3: CASSGRGWFEQYF
V: TRBV9; J: TRBJ2-2; D: TRBD2; size: NA; DNA: TGTGCCAGCAGCCCACCTAGTAGCGGGGGGGTCACCGGGGAGCTGTTTTTT; CDR3: CASSPPSSGGVTGELFF
V: TRBV5-5; J: TRBJ1-5; D: NA; size: NA; DNA: TGTGCCAGCAGCTTGAAAGGGACAAATAGCAATCAGCCCCAGCATTTT; CDR3: CASSLKGTNSNQPQHF
V: TRBV6-1; J: TRBJ1-4; D: NA; size: once; DNA: TGTGCCACCGAGGGGGGGGGCGCAGGTGAAAAACTGTTTTTT; CDR3: CATEGGGAGEKLFF
V: TRBV20-1; J: TRBJ1-1; D: NA; size: NA; DNA: TGCAGTGCTAGACAGGGGAAGGTGGCTTTCTTT; CDR3: CSARQGKVAFF
V: TRBV18; J: TRBJ2-3; D: NA; size: NA; DNA: TGTGCCAGCTCACCATCCCAGGAAGATACGCAGTATTTT; CDR3: CASSPSQEDTQYF
V: TRBV19; J: TRBJ1-2; D: NA; size: NA; DNA: TGTGCCAGTAGTATAGATGCCGGGACAAATTATGGCTACACCTTC; CDR3: CASSIDAGTNYGYTF
V: TRBV6-5; J: TRBJ1-1; D: TRBD1; size: few; DNA: TGTGCCAGCAGTTCGACAGGGGACACTGAAGCTTTCTTT; CDR3: CASSSTGDTEAFF
V: TRBV2; J: TRBJ1-2; D: NA; size: NA; DNA: TGTGCCAGAGTCAGAACGAATGGCTACACCTTC; CDR3: CARVRTNGYTF
V: TRBV9; J: TRBJ1-1; D: NA; size: once; DNA: TGTGCCAGCAGCGTAGTAGGTGGGGGGGAAACTGAAGCTTTCTTT; CDR3: CASSVVGGGETEAFF
V: TRBV19; J: TRBJ2-1; D: NA; size: once; DNA: TGTGCCAGTAGAGAGGACAGTAAAAATGAGCAGTTCTTC; CDR3: CASREDSKNEQFF
V: TRBV12-5; J: TRBJ2-7; D: NA; size: NA; DNA: TGTGCTAGTGGTTTGCATTACGAGCAGTACTTC; CDR3: CASGLHYEQYF
V: TRBV27; J: TRBJ1-2; D: NA; size: NA; DNA: TGTGCCAGCAGCTTTAATTGGGGCAACTATGGCTACACCTTC; CDR3: CASSFNWGNYGYTF
V: TRBV15; J: TRBJ2-3; D: TRBD1; size: NA; DNA: TGTGCCACATTAGGGGGCCCTAGCACAGATACGCAGTATTTT; CDR3: CATLGGPSTDTQYF
V: TRBV11-2; J: TRBJ2-7; D: TRBD2; size: NA; DNA: TGTGCCAGCGGGCCCCGACTAGCCTTCGAGCAGTACTTC; CDR3: CASGPRLAFEQYF